The 9 T cell receptor beta chains in this list originate from one sample, sequenced in a study of control samples from healthy donors and cancer patients. The data were produced by immunoSEQ multiplex PCR, yet TCRdb's version contains in-frame clones alone and is incomplete. The sample holds about 57,000 clones, approximately 90% seen once. Sequences were obtained from PBMCs. The source of these receptors is a man aged 25 to 45 with colorectal cancer.

The genes are TRBV6-2 or TRBV6-3 and TRBJ2-7; D might be TRBD2 (5 bases). Deletions cut 4 bases from V and 6 bases from J, with 13 bases between. CDR3 length: 13 residues. CDR1 and CDR2 from the germline V gene are MNHEY and SVGEGT. Here the CDR3 reads CASSSWTSGEQYF. The CDR3 nucleotides read TGTGCCAGCAGTTCATGGACTTCCGGCGAGCAGTACTTC.

The rearrangement uses TRBV4-1 and TRBJ2-1, with 8 bases that match TRBD1. CDR1 is MGHRA and CDR2 is YSYEKL in the germline V gene. After removal of 4 bases from V and 2 bases from J, the junction contained 13 bases not matched to a gene. This CDR3 is 18 amino acids long. This CDR3 reads CASSPRGLEGQAYNEQFF. DNA of the CDR3: TGCGCCAGCAGCCCAAGAGGGTTGGAGGGACAGGCCTACAATGAGCAGTTCTTC.

This chain links TRBV27 with TRBJ2-1, with D possibly being TRBD2 (6 bases). Per the germline V gene, CDR1 is MNHEY and CDR2 is SMNVEV (reference sequence). The CDR3 has 16 amino acids. V lost 2 bases and J 4 bases, leaving 15 bases between the germline ends. This chain's CDR3 is CASSLNRGYSYNEQFF. CDR3 DNA: TGTGCCAGCAGTTTAAATCGGGGGTATTCTTACAATGAGCAGTTCTTC.

This chain connects TRBV19 to TRBJ1-4; maybe TRBD1 (6 bases). From germline, CDR1 is LNHDA and CDR2 SQIVND (reference sequence). The CDR3 is 14 residues long. V shed 0 bases and J shed 5 bases, with 7 bases lying between them. The CDR3 sequence is CASSIEGANEKLFF. The CDR3 coding sequence is TGTGCCAGTAGTATAGAGGGGGCGAATGAAAAACTGTTTTTT.

The rearrangement joins TRBV24-1 to TRBJ2-1; TRBD1 or TRBD2 may be the D gene (5 bases each). V was trimmed by 0 bases and J by 6 bases, leaving 14 bases between them. Per germline, CDR1 KGHDR and CDR2 SFDVKD. This CDR3 contains 16 residues. Here the CDR3 DNA reads TGTGCCACCAGTGATTTGCGATTGGCAGGGAGCAATGAGCAGTTCTTC. Protein: CATSDLRLAGSNEQFF.

The chain employs TRBV19 and TRBJ2-2; 10 positions match TRBD2. J lost 7 bases, V lost 3 bases, and 11 bases had no gene match. In germline, CDR1 is LNHDA, CDR2 SQIVND (reference sequence). The CDR3 length is 17 residues. The CDR3: CASSIRERGGRGGELFF. The CDR3 DNA sequence: TGTGCCAGTAGTATTCGCGAGCGGGGGGGCCGAGGCGGGGAGCTGTTTTTT.

This sequence joins TRBV15 and TRBJ2-7; the D is unclear. Germline-derived CDR1 and CDR2 are LNHNV and YYDKDF (reference sequence). The ends were cut back, 0 bases at V and 4 bases at J, with 7 bases in the middle. The CDR3 extends over 13 amino acids. CDR3 nucleotides: TGTGCCACCAGCAGAGATATGGGTTACGAGCAGTACTTC. This encodes CATSRDMGYEQYF.

This chain joins TRBV6-1 and TRBJ1-5; a possible D gene is TRBD1 (6 bases). CDR1 MNHNS and CDR2 SASEGT come from the germline V gene. V was pared by 3 bases and J by 3 bases, with 15 bases between. The CDR3 runs to 16 residues. The CDR3 spells CASSDLDSLDNQPQHF. The CDR3 DNA follows: TGTGCCAGCAGTGACCTGGACAGCCTTGACAATCAGCCCCAGCATTTT.

This rearrangement joins TRBV11-2 to TRBJ2-3; D not certain. This CDR3 has 14 residues. CDR1 is SGHAT and CDR2 is FQNNGV in the germline V gene. The V end lost 5 bases, the J end lost 0 bases, and 9 bases lay between the germline ends. This chain's CDR3 is CASSHGTSTDTQYF. The DNA of the CDR3 is TGTGCCAGCAGCCACGGCACTAGCACAGATACGCAGTATTTT.